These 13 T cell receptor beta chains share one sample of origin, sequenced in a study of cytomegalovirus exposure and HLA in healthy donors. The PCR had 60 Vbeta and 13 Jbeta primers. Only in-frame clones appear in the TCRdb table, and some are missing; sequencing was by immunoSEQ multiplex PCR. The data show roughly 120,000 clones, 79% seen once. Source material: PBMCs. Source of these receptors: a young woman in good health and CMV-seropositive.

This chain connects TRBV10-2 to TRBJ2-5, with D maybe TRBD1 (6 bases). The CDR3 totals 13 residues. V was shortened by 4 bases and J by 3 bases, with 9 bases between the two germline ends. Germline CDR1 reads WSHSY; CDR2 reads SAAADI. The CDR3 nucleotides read TGCGCCAGCAGTGTTAGGGGGAAAGAGACCCAGTACTTC. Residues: CASSVRGKETQYF.

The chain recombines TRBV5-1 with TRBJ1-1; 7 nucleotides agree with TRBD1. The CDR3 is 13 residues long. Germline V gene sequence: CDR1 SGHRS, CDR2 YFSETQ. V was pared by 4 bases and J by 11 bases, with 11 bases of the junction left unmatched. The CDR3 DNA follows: TGCGCCAGCAGCCCCGGACAGGCCCTTAGGGCTTTCTTT. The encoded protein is CASSPGQALRAFF.

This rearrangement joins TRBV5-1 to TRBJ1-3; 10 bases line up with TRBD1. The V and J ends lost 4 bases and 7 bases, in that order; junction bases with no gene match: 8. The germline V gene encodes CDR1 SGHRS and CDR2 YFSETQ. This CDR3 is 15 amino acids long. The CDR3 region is CASSEGTGERNTIYF. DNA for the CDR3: TGCGCCAGCAGCGAAGGGACAGGGGAGAGGAACACCATATATTTT.

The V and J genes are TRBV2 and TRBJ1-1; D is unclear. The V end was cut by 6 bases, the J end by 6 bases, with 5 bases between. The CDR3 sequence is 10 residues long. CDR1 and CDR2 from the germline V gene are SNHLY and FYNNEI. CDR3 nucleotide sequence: TGTGCCAGCAGCCTCTCTGAAGCTTTCTTT. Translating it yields CASSLSEAFF.

The CDR3 reads CASSLGAGTGSTEAFF. The CDR3 bases are TGCGCCAGCAGCTTGGGAGCCGGGACAGGTTCCACTGAAGCTTTCTTT. J is TRBJ1-1 and V is TRBV5-1; TRBD1 aligns across 8 bases. V lost 0 bases, J lost 4 bases, and 8 bases stayed unmatched. Germline V lookup: CDR1 SGHRS, CDR2 YFSETQ. The CDR3 loop spans 16 amino acids.

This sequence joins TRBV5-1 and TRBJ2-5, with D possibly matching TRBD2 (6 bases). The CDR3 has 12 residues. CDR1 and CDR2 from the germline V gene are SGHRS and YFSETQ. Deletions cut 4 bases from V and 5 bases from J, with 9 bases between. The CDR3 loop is CASSPAGETQYF. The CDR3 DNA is TGCGCCAGCAGCCCAGCGGGCGAGACCCAGTACTTC. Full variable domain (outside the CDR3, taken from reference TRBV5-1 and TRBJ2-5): KAGVTQTPRYLIKTRGQQVTLSCSPISGHRSVSWYQQTPGQGLQFLFEYFSETQRNKGNFPGRFSGRQFSNSRSEMNVSTLELGDSALYLCASSPAGETQYFGPGTRLLVL.

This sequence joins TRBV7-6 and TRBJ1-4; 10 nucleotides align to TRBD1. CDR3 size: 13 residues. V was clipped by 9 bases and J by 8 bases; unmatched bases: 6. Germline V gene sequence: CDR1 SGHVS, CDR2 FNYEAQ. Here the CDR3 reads CASGGTGEEKLFF. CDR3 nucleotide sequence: TGTGCCAGTGGGGGGACAGGGGAAGAAAAACTGTTTTTT.

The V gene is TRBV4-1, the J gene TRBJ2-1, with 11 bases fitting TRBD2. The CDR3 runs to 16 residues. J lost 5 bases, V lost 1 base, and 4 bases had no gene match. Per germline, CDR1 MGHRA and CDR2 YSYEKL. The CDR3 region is CASSQGPGLADNEQFF. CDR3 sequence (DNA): TGCGCCAGCAGCCAAGGACCGGGACTAGCGGACAATGAGCAGTTCTTC.

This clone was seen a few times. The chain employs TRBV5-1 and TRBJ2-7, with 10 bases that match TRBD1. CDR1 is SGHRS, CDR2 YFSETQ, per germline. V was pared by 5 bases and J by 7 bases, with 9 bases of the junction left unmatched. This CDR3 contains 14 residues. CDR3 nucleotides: TGCGCCAGCAGAGCTGACAGGGGGCTGGGGGAGCAGTACTTC. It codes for CASRADRGLGEQYF.

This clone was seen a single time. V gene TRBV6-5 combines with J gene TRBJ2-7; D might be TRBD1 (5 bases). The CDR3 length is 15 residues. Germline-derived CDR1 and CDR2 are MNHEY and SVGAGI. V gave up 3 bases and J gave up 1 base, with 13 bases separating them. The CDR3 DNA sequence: TGTGCCAGCAGTTATTCGGCGACAGCGTCCTACGAGCAGTACTTC. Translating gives CASSYSATASYEQYF.

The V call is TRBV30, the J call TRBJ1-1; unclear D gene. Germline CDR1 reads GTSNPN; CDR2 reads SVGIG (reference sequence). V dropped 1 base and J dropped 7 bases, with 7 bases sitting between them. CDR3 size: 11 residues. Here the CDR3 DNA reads TGTGCCTGGAGTGCACTAAGTGAAGCTTTCTTT. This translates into CAWSALSEAFF.

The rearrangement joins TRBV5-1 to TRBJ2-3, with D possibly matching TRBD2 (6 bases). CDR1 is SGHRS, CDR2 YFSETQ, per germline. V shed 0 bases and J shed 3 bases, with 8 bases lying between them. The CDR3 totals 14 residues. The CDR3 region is CASSLAEGTDTQYF. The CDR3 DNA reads TGCGCCAGCAGCTTGGCGGAGGGGACAGATACGCAGTATTTT.

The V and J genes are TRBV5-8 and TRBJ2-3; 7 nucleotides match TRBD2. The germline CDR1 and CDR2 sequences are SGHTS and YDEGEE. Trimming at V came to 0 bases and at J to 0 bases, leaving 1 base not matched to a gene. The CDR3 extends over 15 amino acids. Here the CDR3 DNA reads TGTGCCAGCAGCTTGGCGCGGGGGAGCACAGATACGCAGTATTTT. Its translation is CASSLARGSTDTQYF.